This is a list of T cell receptor beta chains from one sample in a study of T cell responses to AZD1222 COVID-19 vaccine. Repertoires were generated with immunoSEQ multiplex PCR, while TCRdb's copy carries only in-frame clones and drops some. The table has about 140,000 clones, 89% seen once. The source was peripheral blood, collected on day 0 of AZD1222 vaccination. The receptors were sampled from an adult in good health. Each CDR3 is given with its conserved first and last residue. D genes are given only for firm matches. For some rows the clone size is stated as once, few or many, or as a class when expanded; others skip it.

v_gene,d_gene,j_gene,abundance,CDR3aa,CDR3nt
TRBV12-3/TRBV12-4,-,TRBJ2-3,-,CASSLWSGDTQYF,TGTGCCAGCAGTTTGTGGAGCGGCGATACGCAGTATTTT
TRBV18,TRBD1,TRBJ1-1,-,CASSPPPGGRVGTEAFF,TGTGCCAGCTCACCCCCCCCAGGGGGACGGGTGGGCACTGAAGCTTTCTTT
TRBV7-2,-,TRBJ1-1,once,CASSTQGDTEAFF,TGTGCCAGCAGCACACAGGGTGACACTGAAGCTTTCTTT
TRBV7-2,TRBD1,TRBJ1-3,-,CASSTHLGTAVGNTIYF,TGTGCCAGCAGCACACACCTCGGGACAGCCGTCGGAAACACCATATATTTT
TRBV9,-,TRBJ2-1,-,CASSVTGFYNEQFF,TGTGCCAGCAGCGTAACGGGATTCTACAATGAGCAGTTCTTC
TRBV18,-,TRBJ1-1,-,CASSPREDRKTGFF,TGTGCCAGCTCACCACGTGAGGACAGAAAAACGGGTTTCTTT
TRBV6-5,-,TRBJ1-1,-,CASSYGREGKAFF,TGTGCCAGCAGTTACGGCCGGGAGGGAAAAGCTTTCTTT
TRBV12-3/TRBV12-4,-,TRBJ1-2,-,CASVSGGNGYTF,TGTGCCAGCGTTTCGGGGGGCAATGGCTACACCTTC
TRBV14,-,TRBJ2-3,-,CASSQGWGDTQYF,TGTGCCAGCAGCCAAGGGTGGGGCGATACGCAGTATTTT
TRBV18,TRBD1,TRBJ2-2,once,CASSTGLTGELFF,TGTGCCAGCTCGACAGGGTTGACCGGGGAGCTGTTTTTT
TRBV18,-,TRBJ1-1,-,CASSPNRRNTEAFF,TGTGCCAGCTCACCGAACAGGAGGAACACTGAAGCTTTCTTT
TRBV27,-,TRBJ2-1,-,CASGTGRVADEQFF,TGTGCCAGCGGGACTGGCAGGGTGGCGGATGAGCAGTTCTTC
TRBV4-1,-,TRBJ1-2,-,CASSQDSGARGSYGYTF,TGCGCCAGCAGCCAAGATAGTGGAGCCAGGGGATCCTATGGCTACACCTTC
TRBV10-1,-,TRBJ1-2,-,CASSQSQDGRQGYTF,TGCGCCAGCAGTCAATCCCAGGACGGGCGTCAGGGCTACACCTTC
TRBV6-5,-,TRBJ1-1,-,CASSLGQLGNTEAFF,TGTGCCAGCAGTTTAGGACAGCTGGGGAACACTGAAGCTTTCTTT
TRBV2,-,TRBJ1-2,-,CASSDLTFSNYGYTF,TGTGCCAGCAGTGACTTAACATTCAGCAACTATGGCTACACCTTC
TRBV19,-,TRBJ1-5,-,CASGATGGLGGAQHF,TGTGCCAGCGGGGCGACGGGTGGACTAGGGGGGGCCCAGCATTTT
TRBV11-2,-,TRBJ1-2,once,CASSLAGDYGYTF,TGTGCCAGCAGCTTAGCAGGGGACTATGGCTACACCTTC
TRBV28,-,TRBJ1-1,-,CASSYRVMLMNTEAFF,TGTGCCAGCAGTTACAGGGTGATGTTAATGAACACTGAAGCTTTCTTT
TRBV11-2,TRBD1,TRBJ2-5,-,CASSYGTVTYQETQYF,TGTGCCAGCAGCTACGGGACAGTTACCTACCAAGAGACCCAGTACTTC
TRBV2,-,TRBJ1-1,-,CASTQIEAFF,TGTGCCAGCACCCAAATTGAAGCTTTCTTT
TRBV7-8,TRBD1,TRBJ2-5,-,CASTPGGKKETQYF,TGTGCCAGCACACCAGGGGGCAAGAAAGAGACCCAGTACTTC